The 28 T cell receptor beta chains presented below share a single source sample, sequenced in a study of T cells in Graves' hyperthyroidism and ophthalmopathy. RNA transcripts yielded amplified TCR beta CDR3 regions. TCR CDR3 underwent first-round RT-PCR with the HTBI primer set. TCRdb re-called the multiplex PCR reads through MiXCR, storing one row per CDR3 protein. There are a few hundred thousand distinct CDR3 sequences in the sample; around 42% occur only once, and roughly 19% lies in the top ten. The material sequenced was peripheral blood or thyroid tissue (not recorded which). The receptors were sampled from an adult woman with Graves' disease, either hyperthyroidism or ophthalmopathy (not recorded which).

This chain uses TRBV10-3 with TRBJ2-5, with a weak D call TRBD2 (6 bases). This CDR3 has 15 residues. From germline, CDR1 is ENHRY and CDR2 SYGVKD. Trimming left V 3 bases short and J 0 bases short, with 11 bases between. This CDR3 is CAISDSGWYQETQYF. CDR3 DNA: TGTGCCATCAGTGATAGCGGATGGTACCAAGAGACCCAGTACTTC.

This clonotype came up a few times. The chain combines TRBV7-2 with TRBJ2-7; D possibly corresponds to TRBD1 (6 bases). The CDR3 covers 13 residues. Looked up from germline, CDR1 is SGHTA and CDR2 is FQGNSA. With 1 base removed from V and 11 bases from J, the gap between germline ends came to 15 bases. This chain's CDR3 is CASSLDVGGWKYF. The CDR3 region has the DNA TGTGCCAGCAGCTTAGATGTTGGGGGCTGGAAGTACTTC.

This clonotype was seen a handful of times. This chain links TRBV7-2 with TRBJ2-3; D might be TRBD1 (5 bases). This CDR3 comprises 16 residues. V was pared by 3 bases and J by 0 bases, with 13 bases between. Looked up from germline, CDR1 is SGHTA and CDR2 is FQGNSA. In DNA form, the CDR3 reads TGTGCCAGCAGCTTCACAGGAGAGTATAGCACAGATACGCAGTATTTT. The encoded protein is CASSFTGEYSTDTQYF.

The chain couples TRBV30 to TRBJ1-1; no clear D gene. The length of the CDR3 is 12 residues. The germline V gene has CDR1 GTSNPN and CDR2 SVGIG (reference sequence). Trimming stripped 4 bases from V and 1 base from J, with 7 bases between. The CDR3 nucleotides are TGTGCCTGGAATCGAGGGAACACTGAAGCTTTCTTT. Translating it yields CAWNRGNTEAFF.

A note on this clonotype: This CDR3 fails to terminate in the conserved phenylalanine or tryptophan, so it likely reflects a read error. The DNA is omitted, as the CDR3 cannot be located on it reliably, and the CDR3 follows TCRdb's listing. V gene TRBV10-3 combines with J gene TRBJ2-3; TRBD1 is the table's D call, not checked against the DNA. Including both end residues, the CDR3 is 14 amino acids long. Germline CDR1 reads ENHRY; CDR2 reads SYGVKD. CDR3 sequence: CAIQPADARNTQYS.

This clonotype occurred many times. The rearrangement uses TRBV7-2 and TRBJ2-7; no clear D. Germline V gene data show CDR1 as SGHTA and CDR2 as FQGNSA. The V end lost 5 bases, the J end lost 1 base, and 12 bases lay between the germline ends. This CDR3 is built from 14 residues. The CDR3 spells CASSPPVLSYEQYF. In nucleotides, the CDR3 is TGTGCCAGCAGCCCCCCGGTACTATCCTACGAGCAGTACTTC.

This clonotype has only a few counts. V is TRBV29-1 and J is TRBJ2-7; no clear D. Trimming cost V 2 bases and J 3 bases, with 5 bases left between them. In germline, CDR1 is SQVTM, CDR2 ANQGSEA. The CDR3 consists of 11 residues. DNA for the CDR3: TGCAGCGTTGAATTGAACTACGAGCAGTACTTC. Translating gives CSVELNYEQYF.

In the case of this clonotype: Germline is not matched at one junction end, which may reflect a read error. CDR3 protein: CASSVTSGRVNTGELFF. CDR3 nucleotides: TGTGCTAGCAGCGTAACGTCCGGGAGAGTGAACACCGGGGAGCTGTTTTTT. This rearrangement joins TRBV7-7 to TRBJ2-2; TRBD2 is a possible D gene (6 bases). Germline CDR1 reads SSHAT; CDR2 reads FNYEAQ (reference sequence). The CDR3 covers 17 residues.

The CDR3: CASSLVAKNTEAFF. The CDR3 DNA reads as TGTGCCAGCAGCTTAGTGGCGAAGAACACTGAAGCTTTCTTT. The chain has TRBV7-2 and TRBJ1-1; D uncertain. CDR1 is SGHTA and CDR2 is FQGNSA in the germline V gene. The CDR3 is made up of 14 amino acids. V lost 1 base, J lost 1 base, and 7 bases lay in between.

Details on this clonotype: Germline and junction disagree at one end, which may indicate a read error. This rearrangement joins TRBV5-1 to TRBJ2-7; a possible D gene is TRBD1 (5 bases). Germline V gives CDR1 SGHRS, CDR2 YFSETQ. CDR3 length equals 11 residues. The CDR3, as DNA: TGCGCCAGCAGCTTGAACGACAGTCACCACTTC. Translation gives CASSLNDSHHF.

This clonotype occurred many times. The chain couples TRBV12-3 or TRBV12-4 to TRBJ2-7; no clear D. V gave up 5 bases and J gave up 5 bases, with 16 bases separating them. The CDR3 runs 14 residues. CDR3 DNA: TGTGCCAGCAGTCCTCGGACCTCCGGAGACGAGCAGTACTTC. Translating gives CASSPRTSGDEQYF.

DNA for the CDR3: TGTGCCAGCAGTTCAGGGACCGGCCAGCCCCAGCATTTT. It encodes CASSSGTGQPQHF. The chain employs TRBV7-9 and TRBJ1-5, with a tentative D call TRBD1 (5 bases). This CDR3 spans 13 amino acids. Germline lookup yields CDR1 SEHNR and CDR2 FQNEAQ (reference sequence). The germline V and J ends were trimmed by 6 bases and 7 bases, with 13 bases remaining between them.

Many counts were recorded for this clonotype. Because the CDR3 is missing its conserved closing phenylalanine or tryptophan, this is likely a read error. Because the CDR3's place on the DNA is in doubt, the DNA is left out and the CDR3 is given as listed by TCRdb. The V and J genes are TRBV19 and TRBJ2-7; the D call in the table, TRBD1, was not verified against the DNA. Including both end residues, the CDR3 is 15 amino acids long. Per germline, CDR1 LNHDA and CDR2 SQIVND (reference sequence). CDR3 protein: CASSILRLNTGPYDL.

This clonotype showed up many times. The genes are TRBV7-9 and TRBJ1-2; D gene uncertain. Trimming left V 5 bases short and J 4 bases short, with 8 bases between. CDR1 and CDR2 from the germline V gene are SEHNR and FQNEAQ (reference sequence). This CDR3 comprises 12 residues. DNA of the CDR3: TGTGCCAGCAGCCCGGGCAGCTATGGCTACACCTTC. It codes for CASSPGSYGYTF.

The chain links TRBV2 to TRBJ1-2; D remains unclear. CDR1 and CDR2 (germline): SNHLY, FYNNEI. CDR3 length: 12 amino acids. Trimming left V 5 bases short and J 6 bases short, with 10 bases between. Here the CDR3 reads CASSYTRDGYTF. The CDR3 nucleotides are TGTGCCAGCAGTTACACCCGTGATGGCTACACCTTC.

This clonotype has at least ten counts. V is TRBV28 and J is TRBJ2-5; D gene uncertain. CDR1 and CDR2 from the germline V gene are MDHEN and SYDVKM. Trimming took 3 bases from V and 5 from J, leaving 7 bases between them. The CDR3 has 12 residues. DNA of the CDR3: TGTGCCAGCAGTTTTAGGGTCGAGACCCAGTACTTC. Translating gives CASSFRVETQYF.

The CDR3 DNA follows: TGTGCCAGCAGCTTAGACAGGGACGGGGAGCAGTACTTC. Translated: CASSLDRDGEQYF. The rearrangement uses TRBV7-9 and TRBJ2-7; TRBD1 is a possible D gene (6 bases). The germline V gene encodes CDR1 SEHNR and CDR2 FQNEAQ (reference sequence). V was shortened by 1 base and J by 7 bases, with 11 bases between the two germline ends. CDR3 size: 13 residues.

Many counts were recorded for this clonotype. This chain uses TRBV5-1 with TRBJ2-7; 8 bases align to TRBD2. Germline loops: CDR1 SGHRS, CDR2 YFSETQ. The CDR3 contains 14 residues. J was trimmed by 2 bases and V by 3 bases; bases with no gene match: 4. CDR3 DNA: TGCGCCAGCAGCTGGGGACTAGTCACCTACGAGCAGTACTTC. It specifies CASSWGLVTYEQYF.

This clonotype was seen repeatedly, ten times or more. The chain is built from TRBV10-2 and TRBJ1-2; possibly TRBD1 for D (5 bases). The CDR3 totals 15 residues. The germline V and J ends were trimmed by 8 bases and 5 bases, with 21 bases remaining between them. In germline, CDR1 is WSHSY, CDR2 SAAADI. CDR3 sequence reads: CASRMGGGSSYGYTF. The CDR3 DNA sequence: TGCGCCAGCCGTATGGGGGGAGGGTCTTCATATGGCTACACCTTC.

This chain links TRBV5-5 with TRBJ1-3; D uncertain. This CDR3 comprises 14 residues. V lost 4 bases, J lost 1 base, and 9 bases lay in between. The V gene's germline CDR1 is SGHKS and CDR2 YYEKEE (reference sequence). In DNA, the CDR3 is TGTGCCAGCAGCGCCCCGGGGTCTGGAAACACCATATATTTT. It codes for CASSAPGSGNTIYF.

This clonotype was detected many times. The chain has TRBV4-1 and TRBJ2-5; D is possibly TRBD1 (5 bases). Trimming cost V 0 bases and J 5 bases, with 13 bases left between them. The CDR3 sequence is 15 residues long. Per germline, CDR1 MGHRA and CDR2 YSYEKL. The CDR3, as DNA: TGCGCCAGCAGCCAAGATCAGGGCGTGGGCGAGACCCAGTACTTC. Residues: CASSQDQGVGETQYF.

At least ten counts were recorded for this clonotype. The chain recombines TRBV9 with TRBJ1-1, with D unresolved. Germline V gene data show CDR1 as SGDLS and CDR2 as YYNGEE. Trimming took off 0 bases at V and 1 base at J, with 4 bases between the two ends. The CDR3 has 13 amino acids. The CDR3 loop is CASSVDTNTEAFF. The CDR3 bases are TGTGCCAGCAGCGTAGATACGAACACTGAAGCTTTCTTT.

The rearrangement links TRBV5-1 to TRBJ1-3, with TRBD1 as a possible D gene (5 bases). CDR1 and CDR2 (germline): SGHRS, YFSETQ. With 4 bases removed from V and 4 bases from J, the gap between germline ends came to 21 bases. The CDR3 covers 17 residues. CDR3 loop: CASSERDGTLSGNTIYF. In DNA form, the CDR3 reads TGCGCCAGCAGCGAGCGGGACGGCACTCTGTCCGGAAACACCATATATTTT.

A note on this clonotype: This could be a read error, since a much larger clone is one nucleotide away. This chain uses TRBV10-3 with TRBJ2-5; the D is unclear. The CDR3 has 13 amino acids. The germline CDR1 and CDR2 sequences are ENHRY and SYGVKD. CDR3 sequence: CVSSHGPIRTQYF. CDR3 coding DNA: TGTGTCAGCAGCCACGGGCCGATCAGGACCCAGTACTTC.

The chain couples TRBV20-1 to TRBJ1-2; tentatively, D is TRBD1 (6 bases). Germline loops: CDR1 DFQATT, CDR2 SNEGSKA (reference sequence). V lost 1 base and J 6 bases, leaving 18 bases between the germline ends. CDR3 size: 15 residues. The CDR3 nucleotides read TGCAGTGCTAGAGCGGCGGGGGGGCGCGTGAATGGCTACACCTTC. Translated: CSARAAGGRVNGYTF.

As regards this clonotype: One base away lies a much larger clone, so this may be a sequencing read error. Likely a read error: the CDR3 ends without its conserved phenylalanine or tryptophan. This sequence joins TRBV4-3 and TRBJ1-5, with D unclear. Deletions cut 4 bases from V and 0 bases from J, with 13 bases between. CDR3 size: 16 residues. Germline V gives CDR1 LGHNA, CDR2 YSLEER. The CDR3, as DNA: TGCGCCAGCAGCCCTCAAATGGCTTATAGCAATCAGCCCCAGCATCTT. It specifies CASSPQMAYSNQPQHL.

The sample holds many counts of this clonotype. The rearrangement uses TRBV6-5 and TRBJ2-2, with unresolved D. CDR3 length: 14 amino acids. The germline V gene has CDR1 MNHEY and CDR2 SVGAGI. V lost 2 bases and J lost 2, with 6 bases in between. The CDR3 DNA reads as TGTGCCAGCAGTTACAACCTAAACACCGGGGAGCTGTTTTTT. Translating it yields CASSYNLNTGELFF.

For this clonotype: At one boundary the junction diverges from the germline segment, which might be a read error. The chain uses TRBV10-3 and TRBJ1-2; possibly TRBD1 for D (6 bases). CDR3 length: 13 amino acids. CDR1 and CDR2 (germline): ENHRY, SYGVKD. Here the CDR3 reads CAISGEVNYVYTF. The DNA for the CDR3 is TGTGCCATATCAGGGGAGGTGAACTATGTCTACACCTTC.